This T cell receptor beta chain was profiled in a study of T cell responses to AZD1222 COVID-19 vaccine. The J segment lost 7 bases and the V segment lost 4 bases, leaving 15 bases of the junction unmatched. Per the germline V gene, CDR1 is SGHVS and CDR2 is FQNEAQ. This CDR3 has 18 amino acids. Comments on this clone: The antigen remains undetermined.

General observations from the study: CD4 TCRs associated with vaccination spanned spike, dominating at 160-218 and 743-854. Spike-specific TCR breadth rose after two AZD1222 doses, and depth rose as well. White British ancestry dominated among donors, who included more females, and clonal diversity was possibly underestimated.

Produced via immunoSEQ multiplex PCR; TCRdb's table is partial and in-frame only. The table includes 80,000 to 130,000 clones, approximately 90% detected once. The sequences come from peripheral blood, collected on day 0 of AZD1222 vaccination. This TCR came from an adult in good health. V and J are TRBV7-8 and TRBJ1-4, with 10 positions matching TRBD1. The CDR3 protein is CASSWGQGRYQELEKLFF. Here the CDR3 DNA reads TGTGCCAGCAGCTGGGGACAGGGGCGCTACCAAGAACTTGAAAAACTGTTTTTT.